A selection of T cell receptor beta chains follows, all from one sample in a study of breast tumors, draining lymph nodes, adjacent tissues. Using its own MiXCR run on the multiplex PCR reads, TCRdb lists one record per CDR3 protein. Among some 52,000 distinct CDR3 sequences listed, roughly 41% were seen once. Sequencing used breast tumor tissue. The receptors originated from a female donor with breast cancer. Some clones in this sample may be carry-over from other donors' samples. The CDR3 runs from the conserved cysteine through the conserved F or W. The order of the fields is J gene, CDR3 length, D gene, clone size, V gene, CDR3 DNA, CDR3 protein. D genes are given only for firm matches. A row's size may be missing; if present it is once, few, many or a size class.

j_call: TRBJ2-2
cdr3_length: 18
d_call: TRBD2
clone_size: NA
v_call: TRBV7-9
cdr3_nt: TGTGCCAGCAGCACACCTGGGACTAGCGGGAGGGCCGGTTGGGAGCTGTTTTTT
cdr3_aa: CASSTPGTSGRAGWELFF

j_call: TRBJ2-1
cdr3_length: 16
d_call: TRBD2
clone_size: NA
v_call: TRBV7-2
cdr3_nt: TGTGCCAGCAGCCTGGGGAGACTAGCGGTCTACAATGAGCAGTTCTTC
cdr3_aa: CASSLGRLAVYNEQFF

j_call: TRBJ2-3
cdr3_length: 15
d_call: TRBD2
clone_size: NA
v_call: TRBV7-2
cdr3_nt: TGTGCCAGCAGCCCTCTAGCGGGAGTGACCGATGCGCAGTATTTT
cdr3_aa: CASSPLAGVTDAQYF

j_call: TRBJ1-6
cdr3_length: 15
d_call: TRBD1
clone_size: NA
v_call: TRBV11-2
cdr3_nt: TGTGCCAGCAGCTTAGGGGCGGGACAGAATTCACCCCTCCACTTT
cdr3_aa: CASSLGAGQNSPLHF

j_call: TRBJ2-5
cdr3_length: 14
d_call: TRBD2
clone_size: NA
v_call: TRBV20-1
cdr3_nt: TGCAGTGCTAGAGACGGACTAGCCGTAGAGACCCAGTACTTC
cdr3_aa: CSARDGLAVETQYF

j_call: TRBJ2-3
cdr3_length: 15
d_call: TRBD2
clone_size: many
v_call: TRBV28
cdr3_nt: TGTGCCAGCAATAAAGCGGGAGGGCCCTCAGATACGCAGTATTTT
cdr3_aa: CASNKAGGPSDTQYF

j_call: TRBJ2-1
cdr3_length: 15
d_call: TRBD2
clone_size: many
v_call: TRBV20-1
cdr3_nt: TGCAGTGCTTCCGCCGGCGCGGGAGGTTTAAATGAGCAGTTCTTC
cdr3_aa: CSASAGAGGLNEQFF

j_call: TRBJ1-2
cdr3_length: 15
d_call: TRBD1
clone_size: many
v_call: TRBV27
cdr3_nt: TGTGCCACACTATCGGCCGGACAGGGCTACTATGGCTACACCTTC
cdr3_aa: CATLSAGQGYYGYTF

j_call: TRBJ2-3
cdr3_length: 13
d_call: NA
clone_size: many
v_call: TRBV20-1
cdr3_nt: TGCAGTGTTCTGGGGCCGTCTACAGATACGCAGTATTTT
cdr3_aa: CSVLGPSTDTQYF

j_call: TRBJ1-5
cdr3_length: 13
d_call: NA
clone_size: NA
v_call: TRBV7-9
cdr3_nt: TGTGCCAGCAGCTTAGAGAGCAATCAGCCCCAGCATTTT
cdr3_aa: CASSLESNQPQHF

j_call: TRBJ2-3
cdr3_length: 15
d_call: TRBD1
clone_size: many
v_call: TRBV11-2
cdr3_nt: TGTGCCAGCAGCTTAGACAGGGGGCCGAGGGATACGCAGTATTTT
cdr3_aa: CASSLDRGPRDTQYF

j_call: TRBJ1-3
cdr3_length: 14
d_call: NA
clone_size: many
v_call: TRBV4-2
cdr3_nt: TGTGCCAGCAGCCAAGATCACGAGGGGATCACCATATATTTT
cdr3_aa: CASSQDHEGITIYF

j_call: TRBJ1-5
cdr3_length: 17
d_call: TRBD1
clone_size: many
v_call: TRBV30
cdr3_nt: TGTGCCTGGGGTCCCGGGACAGGGGGAAGGGGCAATCAGCCCCAGCATTTT
cdr3_aa: CAWGPGTGGRGNQPQHF

j_call: TRBJ1-4
cdr3_length: 16
d_call: NA
clone_size: many
v_call: TRBV6-5
cdr3_nt: TGTGCCAGCAGTCACTCGATGACGGGGGCGGGCGAAAAACTGTTTTTT
cdr3_aa: CASSHSMTGAGEKLFF

j_call: TRBJ2-1
cdr3_length: 15
d_call: NA
clone_size: NA
v_call: TRBV27
cdr3_nt: TGTGCCAGCAGTTTAGGGGGAGTAGTATACAATGAGCAGTTCTTC
cdr3_aa: CASSLGGVVYNEQFF

j_call: TRBJ2-3
cdr3_length: 15
d_call: NA
clone_size: many
v_call: TRBV5-1
cdr3_nt: TGCGCCAGCAGCTTAGACAGGGGAGGGACAGATACGCAGTATTTT
cdr3_aa: CASSLDRGGTDTQYF

j_call: TRBJ2-7
cdr3_length: 13
d_call: NA
clone_size: many
v_call: TRBV2
cdr3_nt: TGTGCCAGCAGTGAAGCGACCTCCTACGAGCAGTACTTC
cdr3_aa: CASSEATSYEQYF

j_call: TRBJ2-2
cdr3_length: 13
d_call: NA
clone_size: NA
v_call: TRBV7-2
cdr3_nt: TGTGCCAGCAGCCCCGGGACTCCCTGGGAGCTGTTTTTT
cdr3_aa: CASSPGTPWELFF

j_call: TRBJ1-2
cdr3_length: 15
d_call: NA
clone_size: many
v_call: TRBV4-1
cdr3_nt: TGCGCCAGCAGCCATACAGGAATCCGGAACTATGGCTACACCTTC
cdr3_aa: CASSHTGIRNYGYTF

j_call: TRBJ1-6
cdr3_length: 15
d_call: NA
clone_size: NA
v_call: TRBV7-3
cdr3_nt: TGTGCCAGCAGCAAAGAGACAGGTTCGGATTCACCCCTCCACTTT
cdr3_aa: CASSKETGSDSPLHF

j_call: TRBJ2-1
cdr3_length: 15
d_call: TRBD1
clone_size: many
v_call: TRBV6-4
cdr3_nt: TGTGCCAGCAGTGAGGTGGGACAGGGGGCTAATGAGCAGTTCTTC
cdr3_aa: CASSEVGQGANEQFF

j_call: TRBJ2-3
cdr3_length: 16
d_call: TRBD1
clone_size: NA
v_call: TRBV12-5
cdr3_nt: TGTGCTAGTGGTCCCCCTTCCAGGGGGCAGCTGGGTACGCAGTATTTT
cdr3_aa: CASGPPSRGQLGTQYF

j_call: TRBJ2-3
cdr3_length: 13
d_call: NA
clone_size: many
v_call: TRBV12-3/TRBV12-4
cdr3_nt: TGTGCCAGCAGTTCATGGAGCACAGATACGCAGTATTTT
cdr3_aa: CASSSWSTDTQYF

j_call: TRBJ1-4
cdr3_length: 13
d_call: TRBD1
clone_size: once
v_call: TRBV7-2
cdr3_nt: TGTGCCAGCAGCTCTGGACAGGGGATCAGGCTGTTTTTT
cdr3_aa: CASSSGQGIRLFF

j_call: TRBJ2-3
cdr3_length: 15
d_call: TRBD2
clone_size: many
v_call: TRBV6-4
cdr3_nt: TGTGCCAGCAGTCTGGGGACTAGCGGGGGGGATACGCAGTATTTT
cdr3_aa: CASSLGTSGGDTQYF

j_call: TRBJ2-3
cdr3_length: 14
d_call: TRBD2
clone_size: many
v_call: TRBV7-3
cdr3_nt: TGTGCCAGCAAGCGGGAGTCGGGCACAGATACGCAGTATTTT
cdr3_aa: CASKRESGTDTQYF

j_call: TRBJ1-2
cdr3_length: 13
d_call: NA
clone_size: NA
v_call: TRBV7-9
cdr3_nt: TGTGCCAGCAGCCTCGGGACAACCTATGGCTACACCTTC
cdr3_aa: CASSLGTTYGYTF

j_call: TRBJ2-1
cdr3_length: 18
d_call: TRBD2
clone_size: NA
v_call: TRBV7-2
cdr3_nt: TGTGCCAGCAGCTTAGAGGGGACTAGCGGGCCGGGTGGTGATGAGCAGTTCTTC
cdr3_aa: CASSLEGTSGPGGDEQFF

j_call: TRBJ2-7
cdr3_length: 13
d_call: NA
clone_size: many
v_call: TRBV5-1
cdr3_nt: TGCGCCAGCAGCGAGGGGGGTATCCACGAGCAGTACTTC
cdr3_aa: CASSEGGIHEQYF

j_call: TRBJ2-1
cdr3_length: 16
d_call: TRBD2
clone_size: NA
v_call: TRBV7-3
cdr3_nt: TGTGCCAGCAGCTTAGAGGGGACTAGCGGGGGCAATCAGCAGTTCTTC
cdr3_aa: CASSLEGTSGGNQQFF